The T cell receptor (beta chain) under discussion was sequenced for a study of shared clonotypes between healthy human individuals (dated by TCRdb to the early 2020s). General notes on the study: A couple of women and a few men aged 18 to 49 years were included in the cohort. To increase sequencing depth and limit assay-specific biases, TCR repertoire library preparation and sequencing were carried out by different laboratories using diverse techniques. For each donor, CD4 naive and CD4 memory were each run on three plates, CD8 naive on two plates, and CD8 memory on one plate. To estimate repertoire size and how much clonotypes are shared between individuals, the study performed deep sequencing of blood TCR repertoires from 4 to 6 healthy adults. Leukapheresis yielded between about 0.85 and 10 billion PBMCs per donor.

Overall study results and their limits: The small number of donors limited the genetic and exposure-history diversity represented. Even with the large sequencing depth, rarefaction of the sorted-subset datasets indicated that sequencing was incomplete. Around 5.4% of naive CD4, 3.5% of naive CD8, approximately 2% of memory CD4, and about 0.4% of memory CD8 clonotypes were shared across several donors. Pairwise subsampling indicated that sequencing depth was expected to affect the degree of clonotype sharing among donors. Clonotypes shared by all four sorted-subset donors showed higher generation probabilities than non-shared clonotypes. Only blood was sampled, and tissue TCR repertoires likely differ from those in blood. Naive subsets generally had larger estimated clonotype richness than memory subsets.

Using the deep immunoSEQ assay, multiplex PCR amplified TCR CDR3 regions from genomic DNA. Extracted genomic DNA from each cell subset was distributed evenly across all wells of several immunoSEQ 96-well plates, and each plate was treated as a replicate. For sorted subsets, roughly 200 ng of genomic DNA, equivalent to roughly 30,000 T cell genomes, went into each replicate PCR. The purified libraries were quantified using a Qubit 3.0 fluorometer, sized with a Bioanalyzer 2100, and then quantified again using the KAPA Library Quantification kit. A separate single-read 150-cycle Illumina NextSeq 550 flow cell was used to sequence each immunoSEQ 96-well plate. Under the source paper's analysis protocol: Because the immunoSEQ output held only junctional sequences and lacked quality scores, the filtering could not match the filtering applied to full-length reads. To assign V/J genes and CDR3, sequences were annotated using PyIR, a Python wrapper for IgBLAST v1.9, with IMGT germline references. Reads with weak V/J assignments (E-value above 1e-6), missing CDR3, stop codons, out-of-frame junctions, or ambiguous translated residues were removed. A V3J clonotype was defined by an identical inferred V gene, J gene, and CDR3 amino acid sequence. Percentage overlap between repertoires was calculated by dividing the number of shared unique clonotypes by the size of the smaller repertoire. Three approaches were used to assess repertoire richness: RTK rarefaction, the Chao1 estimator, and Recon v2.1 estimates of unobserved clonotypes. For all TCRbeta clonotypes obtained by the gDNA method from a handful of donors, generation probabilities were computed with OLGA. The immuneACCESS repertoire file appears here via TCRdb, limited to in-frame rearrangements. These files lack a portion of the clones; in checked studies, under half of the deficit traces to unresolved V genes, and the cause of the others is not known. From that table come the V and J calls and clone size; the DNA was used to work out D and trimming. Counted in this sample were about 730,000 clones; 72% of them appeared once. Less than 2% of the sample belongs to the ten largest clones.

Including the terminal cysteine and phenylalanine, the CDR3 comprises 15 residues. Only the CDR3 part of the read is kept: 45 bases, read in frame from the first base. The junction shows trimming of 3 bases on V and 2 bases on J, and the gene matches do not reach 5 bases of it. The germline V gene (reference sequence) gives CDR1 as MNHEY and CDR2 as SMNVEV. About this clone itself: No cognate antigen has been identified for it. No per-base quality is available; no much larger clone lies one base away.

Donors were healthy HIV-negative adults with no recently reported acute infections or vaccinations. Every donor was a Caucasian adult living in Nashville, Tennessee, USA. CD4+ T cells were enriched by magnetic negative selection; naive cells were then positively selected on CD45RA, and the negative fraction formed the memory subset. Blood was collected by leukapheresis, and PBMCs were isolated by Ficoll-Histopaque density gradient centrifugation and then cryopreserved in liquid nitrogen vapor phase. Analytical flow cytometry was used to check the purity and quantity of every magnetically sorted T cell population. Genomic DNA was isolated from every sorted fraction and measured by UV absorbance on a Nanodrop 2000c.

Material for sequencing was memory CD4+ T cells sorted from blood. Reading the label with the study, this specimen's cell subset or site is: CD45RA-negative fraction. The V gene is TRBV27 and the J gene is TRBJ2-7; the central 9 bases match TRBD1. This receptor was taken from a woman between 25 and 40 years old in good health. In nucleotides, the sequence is TGTGCCAGCAGTTTCAGGGACAGGGAAACCTACGAGCAGTACTTC. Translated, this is CASSFRDRETYEQYF.